This T cell receptor beta chain appears in the sequencing data of a study of beta chain features in type 1 diabetes. General study points: Patients and controls would share equally any PCR tilt toward shorter templates. Fewer insertions but more deletions were seen at VDJ junctions in type 1 diabetes patients.

The CDR3 has 13 amino acids. Germline CDR1 is SQVTM and CDR2 is ANQGSEA. The germline V and J ends were trimmed by 6 bases and 3 bases, with 12 bases remaining between them. The sequenced template was cDNA made from the entire isolated RNA. This table comes from immunoSEQ multiplex PCR, and its TCRdb copy is limited to in-frame clones, with some not included. The profile covers around 300,000 clones, with 11% appearing a single time and under 0.02% taken by the ten largest. Of note for this clone: What it recognizes is unknown.

Purities over 95% were achieved in all sorted populations. The specimen was naive CD4+ T cells from blood. The sequence came from a woman under 40 in good health. This chain connects TRBV29-1 to TRBJ1-5; D gene ambiguous. CDR3 region: CSVRRGFNQPQHF. The CDR3 DNA reads as TGCAGCGTCCGGAGAGGATTCAATCAGCCCCAGCATTTT.